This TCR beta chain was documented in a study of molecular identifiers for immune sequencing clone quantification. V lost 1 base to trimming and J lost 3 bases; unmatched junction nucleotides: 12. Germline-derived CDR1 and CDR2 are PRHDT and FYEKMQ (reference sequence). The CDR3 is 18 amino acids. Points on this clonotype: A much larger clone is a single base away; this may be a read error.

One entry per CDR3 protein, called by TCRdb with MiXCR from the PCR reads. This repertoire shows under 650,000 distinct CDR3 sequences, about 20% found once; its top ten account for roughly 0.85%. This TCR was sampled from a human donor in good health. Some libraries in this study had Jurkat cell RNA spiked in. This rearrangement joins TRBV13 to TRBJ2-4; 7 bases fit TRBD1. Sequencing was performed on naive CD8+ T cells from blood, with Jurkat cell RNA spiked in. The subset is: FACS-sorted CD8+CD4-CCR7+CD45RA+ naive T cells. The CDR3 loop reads CASSLVTQGVEGKNIQYF. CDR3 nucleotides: TGTGCCAGCAGCTTAGTTACCCAGGGGGTGGAAGGCAAAAACATTCAGTACTTC.